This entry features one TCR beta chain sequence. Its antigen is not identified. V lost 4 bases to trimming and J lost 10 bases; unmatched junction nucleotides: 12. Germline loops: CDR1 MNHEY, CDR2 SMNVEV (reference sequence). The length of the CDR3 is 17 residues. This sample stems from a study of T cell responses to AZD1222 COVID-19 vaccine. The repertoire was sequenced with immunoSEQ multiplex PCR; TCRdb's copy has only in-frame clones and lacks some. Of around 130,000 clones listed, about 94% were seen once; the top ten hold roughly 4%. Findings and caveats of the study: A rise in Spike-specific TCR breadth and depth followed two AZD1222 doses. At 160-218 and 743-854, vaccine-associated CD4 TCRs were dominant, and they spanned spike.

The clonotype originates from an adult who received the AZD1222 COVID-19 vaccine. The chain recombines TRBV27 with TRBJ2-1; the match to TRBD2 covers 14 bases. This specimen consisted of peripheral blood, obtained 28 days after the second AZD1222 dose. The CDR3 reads CASSYLGTSGSGQEQFF. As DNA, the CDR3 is TGTGCCAGCAGTTACCTCGGGACTAGCGGGAGTGGTCAGGAGCAGTTCTTC.